This T cell receptor (beta chain) is from a study of blood T cell repertoires in COVID-19. Turning to the study itself: Material from acute and convalescent COVID-19 was sourced from the United States, Italy and Spain. From T cells, B-cell-depleted T cells, or PBMCs came the material, which was cDNA or gDNA.

This clone was counted a few times. As handled by the study authors: Cell counts per sample came from amplifying reference gene primers. Data came from immunoSEQ multiplex PCR; TCRdb stores just in-frame clones and leaves some out. The V and J calls and clone size are taken from that table; D and trimming were inferred from the DNA. The sample records 95,000 to 150,000 clones, 78% being singletons. Germline loops: CDR1 SGHRS, CDR2 YFSETQ. V was pared by 3 bases and J by 8 bases, with 5 bases of the junction left unmatched. There are 13 residues in the CDR3. The V call is TRBV5-1, the J call TRBJ1-1; 9 nucleotides line up with TRBD1. The sequenced sample was peripheral blood. This sequence originates from a man aged 70-80 years with acute or convalescent COVID-19. CDR3 region: CASSSGQGNEAFF. The CDR3 coding sequence is TGCGCCAGCAGCTCAGGACAGGGGAACGAAGCTTTCTTT.